The clone carrying this T cell receptor beta chain has a handful of counts. This sample is drawn from a study of T-cell memory formation after mild COVID-19. MiXCR, applied by TCRdb to the 5' RACE reads, yields one record per CDR3 protein. The sample has 550,000 to 600,000 distinct CDR3 sequences, about 20% seen once. CDR1 is MGHRA, CDR2 YSYEKL, per germline. V lost 0 bases and J 3 bases, leaving 11 bases between the germline ends. The CDR3 contains 15 residues. The chain couples TRBV4-1 to TRBJ1-2; D is perhaps TRBD1 (5 bases). Material: PBMCs or a T cell subset sorted from them (not recorded which). The sequence derives from an adult woman who had mild COVID-19 (a few samples of this study predate the infection). Cell type and time point are not known. The CDR3 DNA is TGCGCCAGCAGCCAAGATCTAGGGGTTGACTATGGCTACACCTTC. Translating gives CASSQDLGVDYGYTF.